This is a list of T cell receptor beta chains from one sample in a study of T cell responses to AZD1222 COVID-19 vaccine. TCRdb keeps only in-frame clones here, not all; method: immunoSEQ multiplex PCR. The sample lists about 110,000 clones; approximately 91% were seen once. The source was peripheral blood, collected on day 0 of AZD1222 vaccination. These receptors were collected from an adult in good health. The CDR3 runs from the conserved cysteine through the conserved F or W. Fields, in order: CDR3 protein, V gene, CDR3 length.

CASSLRQGSTDTQYF | TRBV5-1 | 15
CASSPWTGLPSNQPQHF | TRBV28 | 17
CASSLGTGRGNTEAFF | TRBV5-6 | 16
CASSDEAGANYGYTF | TRBV6-4 | 15
CASREEGLGNTEAFF | TRBV5-1 | 15
CASSPDSLNEQYF | TRBV18 | 13
CASSLDLSPLHF | TRBV11-2 | 12
CASSLGTSGGEETQYF | TRBV28 | 16
CASRRQGYEPQHF | TRBV2 | 13
CASSPRSDQNTEAFF | TRBV11-3 | 15
CSVEETQGFWDYGYTF | TRBV29-1 | 16
CASRIGTGVNTEAFF | TRBV27 | 15
CASTTGNYGYTF | TRBV6-5 | 12
CASSRDSNQPQHF | TRBV7-8 | 13
CASSRDRLMPQHF | TRBV12-3/TRBV12-4 | 13
CASSPGGRDTQYF | TRBV6-2/TRBV6-3 | 13
CASSITWGSEKLFF | TRBV19 | 14
CASSEARSGVNQPQHF | TRBV2 | 16
CASSRAFATNEKLFF | TRBV19 | 15
CASSPNRGLNTEAFF | TRBV7-8 | 15
CSAGGGYEQYF | TRBV29-1 | 11
CASSSPGALDEQYF | TRBV6-2/TRBV6-3 | 14
CAWSATDRNTEAFF | TRBV30 | 14
CASSTLGQGAPNYGYTF | TRBV5-6 | 17
CAATARNKEAFF | TRBV15 | 12
CASSRDRTVNTEAFF | TRBV5-1 | 15
CASSYSGITGELFF | TRBV6-5 | 14
CAWTGTAHYEQYF | TRBV30 | 13
CASSPRQGHTEAFF | TRBV18 | 14
CASSLYRGMSTEAFF | TRBV7-2 | 15
CASSQSRGSTDTQYF | TRBV7-3 | 15
CASSSSLGDEQFF | TRBV7-6 | 13
CATSDMGSQARSDQGAFF | TRBV24-1 | 18
CASSPRVAGWDSPLHF | TRBV5-6 | 16
CASSQDGGGGWETQYF | TRBV3-1/TRBV3-2 | 16
CASSLYFSSDTGELFF | TRBV7-8 | 16
CSASDSGRKETQYF | TRBV20-1 | 14